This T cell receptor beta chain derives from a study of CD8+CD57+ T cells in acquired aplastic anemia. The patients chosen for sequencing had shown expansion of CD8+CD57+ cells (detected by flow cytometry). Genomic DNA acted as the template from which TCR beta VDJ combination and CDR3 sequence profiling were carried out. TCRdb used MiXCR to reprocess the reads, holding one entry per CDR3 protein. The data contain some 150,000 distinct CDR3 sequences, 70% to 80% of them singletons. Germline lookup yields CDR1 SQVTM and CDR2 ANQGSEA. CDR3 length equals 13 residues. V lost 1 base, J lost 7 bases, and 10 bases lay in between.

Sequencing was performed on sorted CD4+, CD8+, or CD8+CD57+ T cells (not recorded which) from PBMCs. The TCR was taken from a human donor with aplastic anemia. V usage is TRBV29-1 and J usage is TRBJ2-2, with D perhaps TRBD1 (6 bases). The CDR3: CSVEGGGHGELFF. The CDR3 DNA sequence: TGCAGCGTTGAAGGTGGGGGCCACGGGGAGCTGTTTTTT.